A selection of T cell receptor beta chains follows, all from one sample in a study of blood T cell repertoires in COVID-19. Sequencing used immunoSEQ multiplex PCR; TCRdb keeps in-frame clones, though not all of them. The top ten clones hold approximately 1% of a sample with some 380,000 clones, roughly 80% of them seen once. Sequenced: peripheral blood. The source is a human donor with acute or convalescent COVID-19. The donor label of this sample is uncertain. Each CDR3 is given with its conserved first and last residue. D genes are given only for firm matches. Expanded clones get a size class; other rows say once, few or many, or leave the size out.

>NA|TRBJ2-3|TRBV5-1|NA
CASSRDNTDTQYF
TGCGCCAGCAGCCGTGACAACACAGATACGCAGTATTTT
>NA|TRBJ1-6|TRBV2|TRBD1
CARNRGSGSPLHF
TGTGCCAGAAACAGGGGAAGCGGTTCACCCCTCCACTTT
>NA|TRBJ1-5|TRBV28|TRBD1
CASRKFGTGGSRQPQHF
TGTGCCAGCAGGAAATTCGGGACAGGGGGCTCGCGGCAGCCCCAGCATTTT
>NA|TRBJ1-4|TRBV18|NA
CASSYTGTREKLFF
TGTGCCAGCTCCTACACCGGGACACGAGAAAAACTGTTTTTT
>NA|TRBJ1-1|TRBV19|NA
CASRQVSDLTEAFF
TGTGCCAGTAGACAAGTCTCGGACTTGACTGAAGCTTTCTTT
>NA|TRBJ1-2|TRBV19|TRBD1
CASSPTGYGGYTF
TGTGCCAGTAGCCCGACAGGGTATGGTGGCTACACCTTC
>NA|TRBJ1-3|TRBV19|NA
CASRSPAGNTIYF
TGTGCCAGTAGGAGTCCGGCTGGAAACACCATATATTTT
>NA|TRBJ2-2|TRBV5-6|TRBD2
CASSLTSGNTGELFF
TGTGCCAGCAGCTTGACTAGCGGGAACACCGGGGAGCTGTTTTTT
>NA|TRBJ1-2|TRBV18|TRBD1
CASSLGQGALYGYTF
TGTGCCAGCTCGCTTGGACAGGGGGCTCTGTACGGCTACACCTTC
>NA|TRBJ1-2|TRBV5-1|TRBD1
CASSLIPSGTGNYGYTF
TGCGCCAGCAGCCTCATACCTTCCGGGACAGGGAACTATGGCTACACCTTC
>NA|TRBJ1-3|TRBV10-3|TRBD1
CAIRTGAFSGNTIYF
TGTGCCATCAGGACAGGGGCCTTCTCTGGAAACACCATATATTTT
>NA|TRBJ2-3|TRBV2|TRBD2
CASSSPKAGGLGDTQYF
TGTGCCAGCAGTTCACCTAAAGCGGGGGGCCTCGGTGATACGCAGTATTTT
>once|TRBJ1-1|TRBV6-5|NA
CASSSGTVVTEAFF
TGTGCCAGCAGTAGCGGGACGGTAGTCACTGAAGCTTTCTTT
>NA|TRBJ1-6|TRBV7-8|NA
CASSRDSVNSPLHF
TGTGCCAGCAGTCGTGACAGCGTTAATTCACCCCTCCACTTT
>NA|TRBJ1-5|TRBV6-1|NA
CASSGEWGTANQPQHF
TGTGCCAGCAGTGGAGAATGGGGGACTGCTAATCAGCCCCAGCATTTT
>NA|TRBJ2-7|TRBV18|TRBD1
CASSPRQGREQYF
TGTGCCAGCTCTCCTAGACAGGGTCGCGAGCAGTACTTC
>NA|TRBJ1-1|TRBV7-2|TRBD1
CASSPSGTGSTEAFF
TGTGCCAGCAGCCCGTCCGGGACAGGGAGTACTGAAGCTTTCTTT
>NA|TRBJ2-1|TRBV11-3|TRBD1
CASSGQGATYNEQFF
TGTGCCAGCAGCGGACAGGGGGCGACCTACAATGAGCAGTTCTTC
>NA|TRBJ1-2|TRBV27|NA
CASSFDRNYGYTF
TGTGCCAGCAGTTTTGACAGGAACTATGGCTACACCTTC
>NA|TRBJ2-7|TRBV10-2|NA
CASSLGRGSYEQYF
TGCGCCAGCAGTCTGGGTAGGGGTTCCTACGAGCAGTACTTC
>NA|TRBJ2-5|TRBV30|NA
CAWSQGSRETQYF
TGTGCCTGGAGCCAGGGGTCTAGGGAGACCCAGTACTTC
>NA|TRBJ1-1|TRBV18|NA
CASSPRPGFSDTEAFF
TGTGCCAGCTCACCACGTCCAGGGTTTTCTGACACTGAAGCTTTCTTT
>NA|TRBJ2-5|TRBV2|NA
CASSVGLNQETQYF
TGTGCCAGCAGTGTGGGGCTAAACCAAGAGACCCAGTACTTC
>NA|TRBJ1-2|TRBV28|TRBD1
CASSSVRTGGHYGYTF
TGTGCCAGCAGTTCGGTGCGGACAGGGGGACACTATGGCTACACCTTC
>NA|TRBJ1-1|TRBV5-6|NA
CASHVRGIRNTEAFF
TGTGCCAGCCACGTAAGGGGTATAAGGAACACTGAAGCTTTCTTT
>few|TRBJ1-1|TRBV18|NA
CASSRQDTEAFF
TGTGCCAGCTCACGACAAGACACTGAAGCTTTCTTT
>NA|TRBJ2-7|TRBV7-6|NA
CASSLAHGRGVDEQYF
TGTGCCAGCAGCTTAGCCCATGGCAGGGGGGTCGACGAGCAGTACTTC
>NA|TRBJ1-5|TRBV30|TRBD1
CAWSVGQGISQPQHF
TGTGCCTGGAGTGTGGGACAGGGAATTAGTCAGCCCCAGCATTTT
>NA|TRBJ2-1|TRBV19|NA
CATSRGDGYNEQFF
TGTGCCACCTCCAGGGGAGATGGCTACAATGAGCAGTTCTTC
>NA|TRBJ2-2|TRBV9|TRBD2
CASRGTSGLSNTGELFF
TGTGCCAGCAGGGGGACTAGCGGACTCTCGAACACCGGGGAGCTGTTTTTT
>NA|TRBJ2-1|TRBV9|TRBD1
CASSRDRGRGNEQFF
TGTGCCAGCAGCCGGGACAGGGGGCGCGGCAATGAGCAGTTCTTC
>NA|TRBJ2-7|TRBV11-2|NA
CASSRSGGPTYEQYF
TGTGCCAGCAGCCGATCGGGCGGGCCCACCTACGAGCAGTACTTC
>few|TRBJ2-1|TRBV30|NA
CAWSVRSEQFF
TGTGCCTGGAGTGTACGCAGTGAGCAGTTCTTC
>NA|TRBJ2-7|TRBV4-2|NA
CASSQDGGRTASSYEQYF
TGTGCCAGCAGCCAAGATGGAGGTCGGACGGCCAGCTCCTACGAGCAGTACTTC
>NA|TRBJ2-1|TRBV19|NA
CASSPSGRTYNEQFF
TGTGCCAGTAGCCCCAGTGGGAGAACCTACAATGAGCAGTTCTTC
>NA|TRBJ2-1|TRBV2|NA
CASSDPSSYNEQFF
TGTGCCAGCAGTGATCCTAGTTCCTACAATGAGCAGTTCTTC
>NA|TRBJ1-2|TRBV30|TRBD1
CAWTGQGAGGYTF
TGTGCCTGGACGGGACAGGGGGCGGGGGGCTACACCTTC
>once|TRBJ1-1|TRBV3-1/TRBV3-2|NA
CASSHDSSRTEAFF
TGTGCCAGCAGCCATGACAGTTCTAGGACTGAAGCTTTCTTT
>NA|TRBJ1-2|TRBV5-1|TRBD1
CASSDSQGSYGYTF
TGCGCCAGCAGCGATTCACAGGGGAGCTATGGCTACACCTTC
>NA|TRBJ2-7|TRBV18|TRBD1
CASSSDRSSYEQYF
TGTGCCAGCTCCTCGGACAGGAGCTCCTACGAGCAGTACTTC
>NA|TRBJ1-5|TRBV19|NA
CASTYRGNQPQHF
TGTGCCAGTACGTACAGGGGCAATCAGCCCCAGCATTTT
>few|TRBJ1-1|TRBV5-4|NA
CASSDGMGAMGRSAEAFF
TGTGCCAGCAGCGACGGGATGGGGGCAATGGGTAGGAGTGCTGAAGCTTTCTTT
>many|TRBJ2-1|TRBV5-4|NA
CASSWGPGYDNEQFF
TGTGCCAGCAGCTGGGGCCCAGGGTACGACAATGAGCAGTTCTTC
>NA|TRBJ2-7|TRBV7-9|NA
CASSPLGGQISEQYF
TGTGCCAGCAGCCCCCTCGGGGGACAGATTAGCGAGCAGTACTTC
>NA|TRBJ2-1|TRBV6-5|TRBD2
CASSPSGGSYNEQFF
TGTGCCAGCAGCCCCAGCGGGGGCTCCTACAATGAGCAGTTCTTC
>once|TRBJ1-1|TRBV6-5|NA
CASGRTDNTEAFF
TGTGCCAGCGGACGGACAGACAACACTGAAGCTTTCTTT
>NA|TRBJ1-5|TRBV5-4|NA
CASSLGGAESNQPQHF
TGTGCCAGCAGCTTAGGAGGGGCAGAGAGCAATCAGCCCCAGCATTTT
>NA|TRBJ2-7|TRBV12-2|NA
CASRLGGLAGVESTLYYEQYF
TGTGCAAGTCGCTTAGGCGGGCTAGCGGGAGTAGAGTCGACGCTTTACTACGAGCAGTACTTC
>many|TRBJ1-1|TRBV5-8|NA
CASSLVLGAQSEAFF
TGTGCCAGCAGCTTGGTTCTGGGGGCGCAGTCTGAAGCTTTCTTT
>NA|TRBJ2-7|TRBV2|NA
CASSPRGPSYEQYF
TGTGCCAGCAGTCCGCGGGGGCCCTCCTACGAGCAGTACTTC
>few|TRBJ1-5|TRBV2|TRBD1
CASNRDRDNQPQHF
TGTGCCAGCAACCGGGACAGGGACAATCAGCCCCAGCATTTT